The text below deals with one T cell receptor beta chain. This sample stems from a study of blood T cell repertoires in COVID-19. Residents of under 25 US areas, aged roughly 18 to 89 years, made up the participants. Participants' reported clinical history set cohort assignment. Each recovered donor of Cohort 3 presented with two negative PCRs, clearance, or symptom resolution. Germline CDR1 and CDR2: SNHLY and FYNNEI. The V end was cut by 6 bases, the J end by 6 bases, with 18 bases between. This CDR3 region has 15 residues. Using immunoSEQ multiplex PCR, the repertoire was profiled, and TCRdb retains in-frame clones only, with some absent. The data contain some 320,000 clones, approximately 91% of them seen just once; the ten biggest clones take up roughly 5%.

The clonotype comes from a man between 60 and 75 years old who had recovered from COVID-19. The sequenced material came from PBMCs or T cells enriched from blood (not recorded which). J is TRBJ2-1 and V is TRBV2, with a tentative D call TRBD2 (6 bases). The CDR3 protein is CASRDGSAPGNEQFF. The CDR3 DNA reads TGTGCCAGCAGAGACGGGAGCGCACCTGGCAATGAGCAGTTCTTC.